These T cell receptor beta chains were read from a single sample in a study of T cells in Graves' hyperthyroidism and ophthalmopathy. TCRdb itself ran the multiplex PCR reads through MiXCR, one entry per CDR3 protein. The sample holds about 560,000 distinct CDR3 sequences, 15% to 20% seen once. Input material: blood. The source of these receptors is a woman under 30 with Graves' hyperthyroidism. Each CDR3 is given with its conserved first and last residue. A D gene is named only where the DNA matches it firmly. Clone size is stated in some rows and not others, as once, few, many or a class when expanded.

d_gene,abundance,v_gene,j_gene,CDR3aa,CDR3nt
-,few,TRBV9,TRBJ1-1,CASSPRTLNTEAFF,TGTGCCAGCAGCCCAAGGACCCTGAACACTGAAGCTTTCTTT
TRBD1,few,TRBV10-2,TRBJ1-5,CASTGQGHQPQHF,TGCGCCAGCACGGGACAGGGTCATCAGCCCCAGCATTTT
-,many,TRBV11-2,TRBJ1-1,CASSLRENTEAFF,TGTGCCAGCAGCTTAAGGGAGAACACTGAAGCTTTCTTT
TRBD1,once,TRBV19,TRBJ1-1,CASTRTGEGTEAFF,TGTGCCAGTACCCGGACAGGAGAGGGCACTGAAGCTTTCTTT
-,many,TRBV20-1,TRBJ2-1,CSAEGAGAYDEQFF,TGCAGTGCCGAAGGAGCGGGCGCGTATGATGAGCAGTTCTTC
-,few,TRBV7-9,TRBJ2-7,CASSPGLYSEQYF,TGTGCCAGCAGCCCAGGGTTATACTCCGAGCAGTACTTC
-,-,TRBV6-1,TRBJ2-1,CASYPWRSSYNEQFF,TGTGCCAGCTACCCTTGGCGGAGCAGCTACAATGAGCAGTTCTTC
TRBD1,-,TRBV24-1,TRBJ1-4,CATKTGTGNEKLFF,TGTGCCACCAAGACCGGGACAGGGAATGAGAAACTGTTTTTT
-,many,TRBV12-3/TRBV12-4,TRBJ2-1,CASSSRRLAEPQFNEQFF,TGTGCCAGCAGCTCCCGTCGGCTAGCCGAGCCCCAATTCAATGAGCAGTTCTTC
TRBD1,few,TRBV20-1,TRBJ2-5,CSANSGTGDQGTQYF,TGCAGTGCAAATAGCGGGACAGGGGATCAAGGGACCCAGTACTTC
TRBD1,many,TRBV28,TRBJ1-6,CASSPGGLHNSPLHF,TGTGCCAGCAGTCCAGGGGGCTTGCATAATTCACCCCTCCACTTT
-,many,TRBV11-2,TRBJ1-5,CASSLDAGTGNQPQHF,TGTGCCAGCAGCTTAGACGCCGGGACTGGCAATCAGCCCCAGCATTTT
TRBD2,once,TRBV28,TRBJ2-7,CASSSIYRLSGTSGRADWDEQYF,TGCGCCAGCAGTTCGATTTATAGACTTTCCGGGACTAGCGGGAGGGCCGACTGGGATGAGCAGTACTTC
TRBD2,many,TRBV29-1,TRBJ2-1,CSVETSGPSAYNEQFF,TGCAGCGTTGAGACTAGCGGTCCGTCTGCCTACAATGAGCAGTTCTTC
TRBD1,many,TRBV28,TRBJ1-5,CASSARRRDRGNPPQHF,TGTGCCAGCAGTGCACGACGCCGGGACAGGGGCAATCCGCCCCAGCATTTT
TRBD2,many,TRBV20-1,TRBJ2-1,CSANALAGGHNEQFF,TGCAGTGCGAACGCACTAGCGGGAGGGCACAATGAGCAGTTCTTC
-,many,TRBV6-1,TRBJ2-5,CASTKSTEGETQYF,TGTGCCAGCACCAAGTCGACAGAGGGGGAGACCCAGTACTTC
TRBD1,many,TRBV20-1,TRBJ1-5,CSARQGRQPQHF,TGCAGTGCCCGACAGGGAAGGCAGCCCCAGCATTTT
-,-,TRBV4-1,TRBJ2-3,CASSQDSGGYTQYF,TGCGCCAGCAGCCAAGATTCAGGGGGGTATACGCAGTATTTT
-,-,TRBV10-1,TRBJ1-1,CASSESRLGAGEAFF,TGCGCCAGCAGTGAGTCGCGTTTGGGGGCCGGTGAAGCTTTCTTT
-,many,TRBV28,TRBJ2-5,CASSPLQGGQETQYF,TGTGCCAGCAGCCCCTTACAGGGAGGGCAAGAGACCCAGTACTTC
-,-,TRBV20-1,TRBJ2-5,CSAKTGSWETQYF,TGCAGTGCAAAAACAGGGTCCTGGGAGACCCAGTACTTC
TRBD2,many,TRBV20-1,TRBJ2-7,CSARVQMLAGYEQYF,TGCAGTGCTAGAGTCCAAATGCTAGCGGGCTACGAGCAGTACTTC
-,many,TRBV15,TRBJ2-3,CATSSDNQGTDTQYF,TGTGCCACCAGCAGTGATAACCAGGGCACAGATACGCAGTATTTT
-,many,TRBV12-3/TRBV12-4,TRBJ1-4,CASRTTVANEKLFF,TGTGCCAGCAGGACGACAGTAGCTAATGAAAAACTGTTTTTT
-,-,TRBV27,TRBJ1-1,CASSELGNTEAFF,TGTGCCAGCAGTGAGCTGGGTAACACTGAAGCTTTCTTT
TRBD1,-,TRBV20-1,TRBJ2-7,CSASPGTGPEQYF,TGCAGTGCTAGTCCCGGGACAGGGCCCGAGCAGTACTTC
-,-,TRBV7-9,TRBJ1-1,CASTGGRALNTEAFF,TGTGCCAGCACCGGTGGGAGGGCTTTGAACACTGAAGCTTTCTTT
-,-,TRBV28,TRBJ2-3,CASGSASGTDTQYF,TGTGCCTCGGGGTCGGCTAGCGGCACAGATACGCAGTATTTT
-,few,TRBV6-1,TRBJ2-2,CASTTGLSTGELFF,TGTGCCAGCACCACGGGCCTGAGCACCGGGGAGCTGTTTTTT
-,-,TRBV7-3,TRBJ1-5,CASSPGFGQPQHF,TGTGCCAGCAGCCCAGGATTTGGACAGCCCCAGCATTTT
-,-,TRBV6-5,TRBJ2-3,CASSYTMYSADTQYF,TGTGCCAGCAGTTACACCATGTACAGTGCAGATACGCAGTATTTT
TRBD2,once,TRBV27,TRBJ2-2,CASSLSREVGELFF,TGTGCCAGCAGTTTATCCCGGGAGGTCGGGGAGCTGTTTTTT
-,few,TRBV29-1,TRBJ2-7,CSVGTGVYEQYF,TGCAGCGTCGGGACGGGAGTCTACGAGCAGTACTTC
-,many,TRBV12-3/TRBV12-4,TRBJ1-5,CASRNSMGAANQPQHF,TGTGCCAGCAGGAATAGTATGGGGGCAGCCAATCAGCCCCAGCATTTT
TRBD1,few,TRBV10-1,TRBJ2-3,CASSYWTGSTDTQYF,TGCGCCAGCAGTTACTGGACAGGAAGCACAGATACGCAGTATTTT
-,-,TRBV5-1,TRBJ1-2,CASNQGINRRKEDENYGYTF,TGCGCCAGCAACCAGGGTATTAATAGGAGAAAAGAAGACGAAAACTATGGCTACACCTTC
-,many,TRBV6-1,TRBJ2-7,CASSLRRATYEQYF,TGTGCCAGCAGTCTGAGACGGGCAACCTACGAGCAGTACTTC
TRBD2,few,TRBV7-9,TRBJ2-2,CASSPPTSGAGELFF,TGTGCCAGCAGCCCCCCGACTAGCGGGGCCGGGGAGCTGTTTTTT
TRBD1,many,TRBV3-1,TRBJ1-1,CASSHGQDTEAFF,TGTGCCAGCAGCCATGGACAGGACACTGAAGCTTTCTTT
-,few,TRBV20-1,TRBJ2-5,CSARAGTMGETQYF,TGCAGTGCTAGGGCGGGCACCATGGGGGAGACCCAGTACTTC
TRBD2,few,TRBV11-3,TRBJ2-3,CASSPTRTSGASTDTQYF,TGTGCCAGCAGCCCAACCCGGACTAGCGGGGCTAGCACAGATACGCAGTATTTT
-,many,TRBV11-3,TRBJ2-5,CASGSGGKETQYF,TGTGCCAGCGGATCTGGGGGGAAAGAGACCCAGTACTTC
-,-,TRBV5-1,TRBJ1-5,CASSLAGHQPQHF,TGCGCCAGCAGCTTGGCGGGACACCAGCCCCAGCATTTT
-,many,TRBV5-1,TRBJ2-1,CASSLAGGWEYNEQFF,TGCGCCAGCAGCTTGGCCGGTGGATGGGAGTACAATGAGCAGTTCTTC
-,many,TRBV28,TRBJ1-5,CASSFIAPPGNQPQHF,TGTGCCAGCAGTTTCATAGCTCCACCGGGGAATCAGCCCCAGCATTTT
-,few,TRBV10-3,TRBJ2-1,CAISSPGTEYNEQFF,TGTGCCATCAGTTCGCCCGGGACGGAGTACAATGAGCAGTTCTTC
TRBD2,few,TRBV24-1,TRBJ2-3,CATSDLRLAADTQYF,TGTGCCACCAGTGATTTGAGGCTAGCGGCAGATACGCAGTATTTT
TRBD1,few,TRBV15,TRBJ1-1,CATSRDLADRVNTEAFF,TGTGCCACCAGCAGAGATTTGGCCGACAGGGTGAACACTGAAGCTTTCTTT
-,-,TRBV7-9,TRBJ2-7,CASSPRGLSSYEQYF,TGTGCCAGCAGCCCCCGGGGGCTAAGCTCCTACGAGCAGTACTTC
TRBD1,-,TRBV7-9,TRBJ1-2,CASSPSGGGVLYGYTF,TGTGCCAGCAGCCCCTCAGGGGGCGGCGTCCTCTATGGCTACACCTTC
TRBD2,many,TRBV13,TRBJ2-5,CASSPSGLAEETQYF,TGTGCCAGCAGCCCCTCGGGACTAGCGGAAGAGACCCAGTACTTC
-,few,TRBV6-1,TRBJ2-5,CASSEFKGLGETQYF,TGTGCCAGCAGTGAATTTAAAGGGCTGGGGGAGACCCAGTACTTC
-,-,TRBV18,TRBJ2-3,CASSPDGARTDTQYF,TGTGCCAGCTCACCGGACGGGGCCCGCACAGATACGCAGTATTTT
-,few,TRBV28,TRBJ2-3,CASSTLTRMGTDTQYF,TGTGCCAGCAGTACCTTAACCAGAATGGGGACAGATACGCAGTATTTT
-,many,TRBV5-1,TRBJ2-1,CASSFFAGTSSYNEQFF,TGCGCCAGCAGCTTCTTCGCAGGCACGAGCTCCTACAATGAGCAGTTCTTC
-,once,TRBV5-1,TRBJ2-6,CASREISGANVLTF,TGCGCCAGCAGGGAGATATCTGGGGCCAACGTCCTGACTTTC
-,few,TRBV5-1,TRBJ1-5,CASGSGTNQPQHF,TGCGCCAGCGGCTCCGGGACCAATCAGCCCCAGCATTTT
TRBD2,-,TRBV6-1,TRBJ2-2,CASSVPKRGGYTGELFF,TGTGCCAGCAGTGTGCCCAAACGGGGGGGGTACACCGGGGAGCTGTTTTTT